This T cell receptor (beta chain) is from a study of blood T cell repertoires in COVID-19. Study at large: Sites in the United States, Italy and Spain provided acute and convalescent COVID-19 samples. T cells, B-cell-depleted T cells, or PBMCs provided the cDNA or gDNA that served as material.

Authors' data handling: Estimation of nucleated cell counts relied on the amplification of reference gene primers. The assay was immunoSEQ multiplex PCR, and TCRdb's table has in-frame clones only and misses some. For V, J and clone size, that table is used; D and trimming come from the DNA. Of about 160,000 clones listed, roughly nine tenths are singletons. Trimming cost V 2 bases and J 9 bases, with 14 bases left between them. The CDR3 extends over 14 amino acids. Per germline, CDR1 MDHEN and CDR2 SYDVKM. The chain couples TRBV28 to TRBJ1-5; a weak D match, TRBD1 (6 bases). What was sequenced was peripheral blood. This clonotype was sampled from a man in his sixties with active or convalescent COVID-19. CDR3 protein: CASSLAQQGWPQHF. In DNA form, the CDR3 reads TGTGCCAGCAGTTTAGCCCAACAGGGATGGCCCCAGCATTTT.